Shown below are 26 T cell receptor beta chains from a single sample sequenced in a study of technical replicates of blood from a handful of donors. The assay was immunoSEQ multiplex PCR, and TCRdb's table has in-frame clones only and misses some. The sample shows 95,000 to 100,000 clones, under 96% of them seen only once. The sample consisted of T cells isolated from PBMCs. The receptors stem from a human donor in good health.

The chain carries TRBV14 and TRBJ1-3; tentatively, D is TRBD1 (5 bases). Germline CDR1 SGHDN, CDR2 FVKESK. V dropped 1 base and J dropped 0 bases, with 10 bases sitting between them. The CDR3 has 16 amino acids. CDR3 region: CASSQGDSYSGNTIYF. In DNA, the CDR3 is TGTGCCAGCAGCCAAGGGGACTCCTACTCTGGAAACACCATATATTTT.

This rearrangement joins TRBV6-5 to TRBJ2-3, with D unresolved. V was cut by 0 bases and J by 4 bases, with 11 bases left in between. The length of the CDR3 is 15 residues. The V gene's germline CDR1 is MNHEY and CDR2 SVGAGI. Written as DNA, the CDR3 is TGTGCCAGCAGTTACTCGAAAGGAGTACCAGATACGCAGTATTTT. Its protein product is CASSYSKGVPDTQYF.

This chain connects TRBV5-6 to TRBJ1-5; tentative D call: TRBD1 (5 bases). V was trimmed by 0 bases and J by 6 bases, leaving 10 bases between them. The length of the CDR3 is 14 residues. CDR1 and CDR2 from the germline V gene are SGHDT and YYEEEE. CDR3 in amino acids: CASSLAQGTQPQHF. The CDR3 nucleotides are TGTGCCAGCAGCTTGGCCCAGGGAACTCAGCCCCAGCATTTT.

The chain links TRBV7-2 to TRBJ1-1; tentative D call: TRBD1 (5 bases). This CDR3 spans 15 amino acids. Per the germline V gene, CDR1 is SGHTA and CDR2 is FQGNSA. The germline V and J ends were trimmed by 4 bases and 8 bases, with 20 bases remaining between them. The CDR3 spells CASSSTRDAVKEAFF. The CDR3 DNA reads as TGTGCCAGCAGCTCTACCAGGGATGCCGTTAAGGAAGCTTTCTTT.

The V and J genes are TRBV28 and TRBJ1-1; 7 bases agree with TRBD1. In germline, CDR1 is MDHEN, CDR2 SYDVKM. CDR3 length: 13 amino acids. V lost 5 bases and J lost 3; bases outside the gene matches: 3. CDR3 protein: CASSQDRDTEAFF. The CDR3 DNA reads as TGTGCCAGCAGTCAAGACAGGGACACTGAAGCTTTCTTT. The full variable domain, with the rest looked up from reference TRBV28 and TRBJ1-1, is DVKVTQSSRYLVKRTGEKVFLECVQDMDHENMFWYRQDPGLGLRLIYFSYDVKMKEKGDIPEGYSVSREKKERFSLILESASTNQTSMYLCASSQDRDTEAFFGQGTRLTVV.

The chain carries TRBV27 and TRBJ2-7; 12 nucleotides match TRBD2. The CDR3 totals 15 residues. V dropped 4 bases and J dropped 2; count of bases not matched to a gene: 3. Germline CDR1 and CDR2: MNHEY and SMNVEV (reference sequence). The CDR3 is CASSSRTSGTYEQYF. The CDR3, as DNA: TGTGCCAGCAGTTCCCGGACTAGCGGGACCTACGAGCAGTACTTC.

In DNA form, the CDR3 reads TGTGCCAGCAGTTTTTTGACTAGCTCTCACGAGCAGTACTTC. Amino acids: CASSFLTSSHEQYF. The gene calls are TRBV28 and TRBJ2-7; TRBD2 matches 7 bases. CDR3 length equals 14 residues. The junction had 7 bases not matched to a gene; V was cut back by 3 bases and J by 5 bases. Germline CDR1 MDHEN, CDR2 SYDVKM.

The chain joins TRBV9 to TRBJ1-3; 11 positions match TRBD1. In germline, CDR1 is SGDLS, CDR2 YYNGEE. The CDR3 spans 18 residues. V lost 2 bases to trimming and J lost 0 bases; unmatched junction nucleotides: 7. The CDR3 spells CASSVGTGGPFSGNTIYF. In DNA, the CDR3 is TGTGCCAGCAGCGTCGGGACAGGGGGGCCATTCTCTGGAAACACCATATATTTT.

The CDR3 is CASSLPGPMAGQYF. For the CDR3, the DNA is TGTGCCAGCAGCTTGCCGGGCCCGATGGCGGGGCAGTACTTC. The chain has TRBV5-5 and TRBJ2-7; D is perhaps TRBD2 (5 bases). Germline V gene data show CDR1 as SGHKS and CDR2 as YYEKEE (reference sequence). The CDR3 sequence is 14 residues long. Trimming removed 1 base at V and 9 bases at J, with 17 bases between. The full variable domain, its missing parts supplied by reference TRBV5-5 and TRBJ2-7, is DAGVTQSPTHLIKTRGQQVTLRCSPISGHKSVSWYQQVLGQGPQFIFQYYEKEERGRGNFPDRFSARQFPNYSSELNVNALLLGDSALYLCASSLPGPMAGQYFGPGTRLTVT.

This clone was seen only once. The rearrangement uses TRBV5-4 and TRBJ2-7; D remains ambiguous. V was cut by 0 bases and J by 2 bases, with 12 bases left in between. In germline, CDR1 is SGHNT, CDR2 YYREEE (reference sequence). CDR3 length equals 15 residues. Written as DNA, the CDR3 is TGTGCCAGCAGCTTGGCGTCGGTCTCTGCCTACGAGCAGTACTTC. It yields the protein CASSLASVSAYEQYF. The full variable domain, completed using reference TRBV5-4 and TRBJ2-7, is ETGVTQSPTHLIKTRGQQVTLRCSSQSGHNTVSWYQQALGQGPQFIFQYYREEENGRGNFPPRFSGLQFPNYSSELNVNALELDDSALYLCASSLASVSAYEQYFGPGTRLTVT.

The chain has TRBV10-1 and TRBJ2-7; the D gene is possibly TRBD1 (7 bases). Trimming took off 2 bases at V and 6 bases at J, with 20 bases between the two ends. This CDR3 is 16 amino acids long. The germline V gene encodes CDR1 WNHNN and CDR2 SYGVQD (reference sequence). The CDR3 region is CASSERAGGPGGEQYF. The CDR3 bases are TGCGCCAGCAGTGAGAGGGCCGGGGGCCCAGGGGGCGAGCAGTACTTC.

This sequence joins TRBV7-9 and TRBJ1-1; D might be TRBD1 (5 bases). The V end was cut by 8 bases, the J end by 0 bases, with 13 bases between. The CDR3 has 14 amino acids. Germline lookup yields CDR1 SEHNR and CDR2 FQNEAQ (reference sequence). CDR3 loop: CASGRQILNTEAFF. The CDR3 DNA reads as TGTGCCAGCGGTCGACAGATACTGAACACTGAAGCTTTCTTT.

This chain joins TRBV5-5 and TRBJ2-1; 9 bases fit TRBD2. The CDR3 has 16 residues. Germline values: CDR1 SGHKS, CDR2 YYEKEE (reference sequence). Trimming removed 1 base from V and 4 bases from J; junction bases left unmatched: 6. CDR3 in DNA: TGTGCCAGCAGCTTGTTTTCAGCGGGGGGATACAATGAGCAGTTCTTC. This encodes CASSLFSAGGYNEQFF.

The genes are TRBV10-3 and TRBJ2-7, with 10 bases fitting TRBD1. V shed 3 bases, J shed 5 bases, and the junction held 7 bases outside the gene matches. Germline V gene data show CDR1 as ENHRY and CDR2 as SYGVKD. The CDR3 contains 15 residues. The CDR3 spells CAISDPGTGVNEQYF. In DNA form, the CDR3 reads TGTGCCATCAGTGACCCCGGGACAGGGGTCAACGAGCAGTACTTC.

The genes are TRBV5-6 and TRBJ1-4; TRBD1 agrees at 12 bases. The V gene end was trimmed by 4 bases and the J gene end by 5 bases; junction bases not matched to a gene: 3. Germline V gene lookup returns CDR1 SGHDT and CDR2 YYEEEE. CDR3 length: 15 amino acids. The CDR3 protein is CASSGGTGGNEKLFF. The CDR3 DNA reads TGTGCCAGCAGCGGCGGGACAGGGGGCAATGAAAAACTGTTTTTT.

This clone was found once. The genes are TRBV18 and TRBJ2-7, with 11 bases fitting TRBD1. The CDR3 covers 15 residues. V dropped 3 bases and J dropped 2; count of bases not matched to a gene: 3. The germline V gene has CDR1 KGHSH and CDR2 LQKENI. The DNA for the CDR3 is TGTGCCAGCTCACCGGTGGACAGGGGGCCCTACGAGCAGTACTTC. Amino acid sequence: CASSPVDRGPYEQYF.

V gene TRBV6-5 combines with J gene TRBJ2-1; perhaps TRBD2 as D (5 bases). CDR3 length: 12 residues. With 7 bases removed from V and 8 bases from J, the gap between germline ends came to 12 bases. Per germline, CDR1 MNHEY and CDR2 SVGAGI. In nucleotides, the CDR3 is TGTGCCAGCATGGCGGGCCCCCATGAGCAGTTCTTC. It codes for CASMAGPHEQFF.

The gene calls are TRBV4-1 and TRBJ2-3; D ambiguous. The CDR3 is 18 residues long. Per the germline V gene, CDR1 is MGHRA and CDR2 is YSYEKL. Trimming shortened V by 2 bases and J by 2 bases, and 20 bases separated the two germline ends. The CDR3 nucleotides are TGCGCCAGCAGCCAATTTCTTCCCCCTCAGGCCACCACAGATACGCAGTATTTT. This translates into CASSQFLPPQATTDTQYF.

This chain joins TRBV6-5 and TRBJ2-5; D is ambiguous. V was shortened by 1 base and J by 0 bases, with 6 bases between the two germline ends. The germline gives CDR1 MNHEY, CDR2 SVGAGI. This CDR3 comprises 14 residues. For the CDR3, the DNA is TGTGCCAGCAGTTACTGGGCAAACCAAGAGACCCAGTACTTC. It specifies CASSYWANQETQYF.

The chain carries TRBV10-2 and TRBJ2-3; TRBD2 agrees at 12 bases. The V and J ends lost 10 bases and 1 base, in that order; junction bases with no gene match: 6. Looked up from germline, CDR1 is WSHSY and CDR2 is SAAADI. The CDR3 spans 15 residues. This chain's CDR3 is CATLAGGPGTDTQYF. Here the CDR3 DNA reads TGCGCCACGCTAGCGGGAGGGCCGGGCACAGATACGCAGTATTTT.

CDR3 sequence: CASSDSLAAVYNEQFF. CDR3 nucleotides: TGTGCCAGCAGTGATAGTCTAGCGGCCGTCTACAATGAGCAGTTCTTC. The chain is built from TRBV2 and TRBJ2-1; TRBD2 aligns across 7 bases. The V and J ends lost 3 bases and 3 bases, in that order; junction bases with no gene match: 8. The length of the CDR3 is 16 residues. Germline CDR1 is SNHLY and CDR2 is FYNNEI.

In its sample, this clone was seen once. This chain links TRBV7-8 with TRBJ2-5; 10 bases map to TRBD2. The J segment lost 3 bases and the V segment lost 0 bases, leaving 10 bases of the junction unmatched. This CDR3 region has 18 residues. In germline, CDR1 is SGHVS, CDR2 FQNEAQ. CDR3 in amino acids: CASSLALLAGGDKETQYF. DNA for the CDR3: TGTGCCAGCAGCTTAGCCTTATTAGCGGGGGGCGACAAAGAGACCCAGTACTTC.

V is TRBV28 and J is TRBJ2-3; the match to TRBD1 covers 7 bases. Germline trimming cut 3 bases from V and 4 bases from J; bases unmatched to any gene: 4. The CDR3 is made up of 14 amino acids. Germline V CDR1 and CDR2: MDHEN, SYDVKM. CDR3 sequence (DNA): TGTGCCAGCAGTTTGGTCCAGGGGGCAGATACGCAGTATTTT. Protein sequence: CASSLVQGADTQYF.

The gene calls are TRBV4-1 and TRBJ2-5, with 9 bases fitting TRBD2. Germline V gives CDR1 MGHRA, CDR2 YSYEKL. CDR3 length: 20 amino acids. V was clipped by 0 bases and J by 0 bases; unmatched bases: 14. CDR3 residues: CASSQDERERLAVYQETQYF. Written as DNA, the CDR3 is TGCGCCAGCAGCCAAGATGAACGGGAACGACTAGCGGTATACCAAGAGACCCAGTACTTC.

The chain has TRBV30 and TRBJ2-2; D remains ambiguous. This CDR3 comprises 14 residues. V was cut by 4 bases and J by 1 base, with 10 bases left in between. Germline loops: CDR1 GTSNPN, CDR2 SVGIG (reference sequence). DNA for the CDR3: TGTGCCTGGATCTCACAGATGAACACCGGGGAGCTGTTTTTT. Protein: CAWISQMNTGELFF.

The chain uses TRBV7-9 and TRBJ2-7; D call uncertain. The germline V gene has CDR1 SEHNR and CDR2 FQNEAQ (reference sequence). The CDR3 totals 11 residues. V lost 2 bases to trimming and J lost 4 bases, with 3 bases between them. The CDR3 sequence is CASSLQYEQYF. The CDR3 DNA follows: TGTGCCAGCAGCTTACAATACGAGCAGTACTTC.